This T cell receptor (beta chain) derives from a study of beta chain features in type 1 diabetes. General observations from the study: Patients' naive, central memory and Treg TCRB repertoires seemed closer to one another than those of healthy donors. A moderate, significant TCRB CDR3 shortening appeared in type 1 diabetes across four CD4+ subsets. In cDNA sequencing, cells with high TCR expression could be over-represented.

On this clone: Its matching antigen is unknown.

Via CD45RO/CCR7/CD25/CD127/CD95/CD27, cells of the CD4+ naive, central memory, regulatory and stem cell-like memory subsets were sorted. V was cut by 2 bases and J by 7 bases, with 12 bases left in between. The CDR3 totals 15 residues. Germline values: CDR1 SNHLY, CDR2 FYNNEI. Every bit of the isolated RNA underwent reverse transcription, so sequencing read expressed TCRB transcripts. Libraries were prepared by immunoSEQ multiplex PCR; TCRdb keeps only in-frame clonotypes and omits some of them. The table has hundreds of thousands of clones, 13% seen once. Material: naive CD4+ T cells from blood. The clonotype comes from a man between 18 and 29 years old with type 1 diabetes. V is TRBV2 and J is TRBJ1-6; D possibly corresponds to TRBD1 (6 bases). The CDR3 spells CASSEQDSKNSPLHF. The CDR3 DNA sequence: TGTGCCAGCAGTGAACAGGACAGTAAGAATTCACCCCTCCACTTT.